A single sample is the source of the 20 T cell receptor beta chains below, sequenced in a study of glioma-infiltrating T cells. The iRepertoire nested amplicon-rescue multiplex PCR amplified TCR alpha and beta CDR3s from RNA. One entry per CDR3 protein results from TCRdb running MiXCR on the multiplex PCR reads. The sample lists approximately 12,000 distinct CDR3 sequences; about a quarter were seen once. Sequencing was carried out using glioma tissue, nonneoplastic brain tissue, or PBMCs (not recorded which). All receptors come from a human donor with low-grade glioma or glioblastoma, undergoing nonglioma brain surgery, or in good health (not recorded which).

This clonotype was found many times. This rearrangement joins TRBV2 to TRBJ1-1, with D perhaps matching TRBD1 (6 bases). CDR3 size: 15 residues. With 7 bases removed from V and 1 base from J, the gap between germline ends came to 16 bases. Looked up from germline, CDR1 is SNHLY and CDR2 is FYNNEI. The CDR3: CASNSVGGRNTEAFF. CDR3 in DNA: TGTGCCAGCAACTCCGTAGGGGGGAGGAACACTGAAGCTTTCTTT.

The rearrangement uses TRBV5-1 and TRBJ2-1, with D unresolved. The germline V and J ends were trimmed by 0 bases and 6 bases, with 7 bases remaining between them. This CDR3 spans 13 amino acids. CDR1 and CDR2 from the germline V gene are SGHRS and YFSETQ. CDR3 residues: CASSLELTNEQFF. DNA of the CDR3: TGCGCCAGCAGCTTGGAATTGACCAATGAGCAGTTCTTC.

In this sample, this clonotype is medium-sized (0.01 to 0.1%). The chain has TRBV25-1 and TRBJ1-2, with D perhaps TRBD1 (5 bases). The CDR3 has 14 residues. The germline V and J ends were trimmed by 2 bases and 2 bases, with 9 bases remaining between them. CDR1 MGHDK and CDR2 SYGVNS come from the germline V gene. The CDR3 loop is CASSELGANYGYTF. In nucleotides, the CDR3 is TGTGCCAGCAGTGAACTAGGGGCGAACTATGGCTACACCTTC.

This chain links TRBV4-1 with TRBJ2-1; 11 positions agree with TRBD2. V trimming: 3 bases; J trimming: 5 bases; junction bases outside the gene matches: 6. The CDR3 is 16 residues long. Germline CDR1 reads MGHRA; CDR2 reads YSYEKL. For the CDR3, the DNA is TGCGCCAGCAGCCAGGGACTAGCGGAACCAAACAATGAGCAGTTCTTC. Its translation: CASSQGLAEPNNEQFF.

This clonotype was seen a handful of times. The rearrangement uses TRBV4-2 and TRBJ1-5; no clear D gene. V lost 0 bases to trimming and J lost 0 bases, with 6 bases between them. The V gene's germline CDR1 is LGHNA and CDR2 YNFKEQ. The CDR3 has 15 amino acids. Here the CDR3 DNA reads TGTGCCAGCAGCCAAGATTCCGGTAGCAATCAGCCCCAGCATTTT. Translated: CASSQDSGSNQPQHF.

Comments on this clonotype: The conserved closing phenylalanine or tryptophan is absent in this CDR3, likely reflecting a read error. This chain connects TRBV4-1 to TRBJ2-7, with D tentatively TRBD1 (6 bases). The J call may be mistaken, given a closer DNA end match to TRBJ2-1. The germline V gene has CDR1 MGHRA and CDR2 YSYEKL. CDR3 length: 15 amino acids. The CDR3 coding sequence is TGCGCCAGCAGCTCAGGGGAAAGCTCCTACAATGAGCAGTTCCTC. Translated: CASSSGESSYNEQFL.

This clonotype was detected only once. A read error may explain this, as a much larger clone is one base away. The chain carries TRBV15 and TRBJ2-7; 8 bases line up with TRBD1. The ends lost 5 bases at V and 3 bases at J; junction bases unmatched: 9. CDR3 size: 15 residues. The germline gives CDR1 LNHNV, CDR2 YYDKDF (reference sequence). The CDR3 loop reads CATSARQGLDYEQYF. The CDR3 DNA reads TGTGCCACCAGCGCCCGACAGGGGTTAGACTACGAGCAGTACTTC.

V usage is TRBV24-1 and J usage is TRBJ2-4; 7 bases fit TRBD1. This CDR3 contains 15 residues. CDR1 is KGHDR, CDR2 SFDVKD, per germline. V was pared by 0 bases and J by 8 bases, with 6 bases of the junction left unmatched. The chain's CDR3 is CATSDLRQGKDIQYF. In DNA form, the CDR3 reads TGTGCCACCAGTGATTTGCGACAGGGTAAAGACATTCAGTACTTC.

Many counts were recorded for this clonotype. The chain is built from TRBV20-1 and TRBJ2-1; D is possibly TRBD1 (6 bases). CDR1 is DFQATT and CDR2 is SNEGSKA in the germline V gene (reference sequence). V lost 5 bases and J 4 bases, leaving 15 bases between the germline ends. The CDR3 spans 14 residues. As DNA, the CDR3 is TGCAGTGCTGGCTCTAACAGGGATTACAATGAGCAGTTCTTC. Its protein product is CSAGSNRDYNEQFF.

This clonotype was detected many times. The V gene is TRBV6-1, the J gene TRBJ2-2; no clear D gene. Between the trimmed V and J ends, which lost 1 base and 1 base, there was a span of 7 bases. Looked up from germline, CDR1 is MNHNS and CDR2 is SASEGT. The CDR3 covers 15 residues. The CDR3 region is CASSEEDGNTGELFF. The CDR3 nucleotides are TGTGCCAGCAGTGAAGAGGACGGGAACACCGGGGAGCTGTTTTTT.

Concerning this clonotype itself: Given a much more abundant clone one base away, this may be a read error. V usage is TRBV6-1 and J usage is TRBJ1-1, with 9 bases aligning to TRBD1. CDR3 size: 15 residues. In germline, CDR1 is MNHNS, CDR2 SASEGT. The CDR3 DNA reads TGTGCCACCAGTGATCCGGACAGGGGAGGCACTGAAGCTTTCTTT. Translating gives CATSDPDRGGTEAFF.

The V call is TRBV29-1, the J call TRBJ2-7; D possibly matches TRBD1 or TRBD2 (5 bases each). Trimming removed 5 bases from V and 0 bases from J, with 11 bases in between. Germline CDR1 reads SQVTM; CDR2 reads ANQGSEA. This CDR3 is built from 13 residues. The DNA for the CDR3 is TGCAGCGTTTCAAAGGGGAGCTCCTACGAGCAGTACTTC. Amino acid sequence: CSVSKGSSYEQYF.

There are many counts of this clonotype. The V call is TRBV20-1, the J call TRBJ2-5; possibly TRBD1 or TRBD2 for D (5 bases each). The CDR3 spans 17 residues. Germline assignment: CDR1 DFQATT and CDR2 SNEGSKA (reference sequence). The V end lost 2 bases, the J end lost 2 bases, and 21 bases lay between the germline ends. The CDR3 DNA is TGCAGTGCTAGACCCTTCTCGAGGGGCGGCCCTCAAGAGACCCAGTACTTC. Translated: CSARPFSRGGPQETQYF.

The gene calls are TRBV6-5 and TRBJ2-7; the match to TRBD2 covers 8 bases. Germline V gene data show CDR1 as MNHEY and CDR2 as SVGAGI. The CDR3 covers 19 residues. Trimming took 2 bases from V and 5 from J; bases not matched to a gene: 20. Here the CDR3 reads CASSYLEGSGKSSYNEQYF. As DNA, the CDR3 is TGTGCCAGCAGTTACCTCGAAGGTAGCGGGAAGAGCTCCTACAACGAGCAGTACTTC.

V is TRBV7-9 and J is TRBJ2-7, with D possibly being TRBD2 (6 bases). CDR3 length: 17 residues. The germline V and J ends were trimmed by 4 bases and 2 bases, with 21 bases remaining between them. Germline loops: CDR1 SEHNR, CDR2 FQNEAQ (reference sequence). DNA of the CDR3: TGTGCCAGCAGCTGGGACGGCGGTGCCGGGGGAACCTACGAGCAGTACTTC. It encodes CASSWDGGAGGTYEQYF. Based on the CDR3 plus reference TRBV7-9 and TRBJ2-7, the full variable domain is DTGVSQNPRHKITKRGQNVTFRCDPISEHNRLYWYRQTLGQGPEFLTYFQNEAQLEKSRLLSDRFSAERPKGSFSTLEIQRTEQGDSAMYLCASSWDGGAGGTYEQYFGPGTRLTVT.

This clonotype occurred a few times. V is TRBV4-1 and J is TRBJ2-7, with 8 bases identical to TRBD1. The length of the CDR3 is 15 residues. V shed 4 bases and J 4 bases; nucleotides not matched to a gene: 9. The V gene's germline CDR1 is MGHRA and CDR2 YSYEKL. The CDR3, as DNA: TGCGCCAGCAGCCCCGGACAGGGTCACAGGTACGAGCAGTACTTC. The encoded protein is CASSPGQGHRYEQYF.

The rearrangement joins TRBV7-8 to TRBJ2-6; possible D gene TRBD2, 5 bases. Trimming shortened V by 2 bases and J by 0 bases, and 11 bases separated the two germline ends. Germline lookup yields CDR1 SGHVS and CDR2 FQNEAQ. The CDR3 spans 17 residues. The CDR3 nucleotides are TGTGCCAGCAGCTTACTAGCTGGGTTCTCTGGGGCCAACGTCCTGACTTTC. It codes for CASSLLAGFSGANVLTF.

This chain joins TRBV7-9 and TRBJ1-3, with D hard to call. CDR3 length equals 15 residues. The germline V gene encodes CDR1 SEHNR and CDR2 FQNEAQ (reference sequence). Deletions cut 5 bases from V and 2 bases from J, with 13 bases between. CDR3 nucleotides: TGTGCCAGCAGCCCCCGGGGTCCAGCTGGAAACACCATATATTTT. Amino acids: CASSPRGPAGNTIYF.

This clonotype was detected ten times or more. The chain recombines TRBV20-1 with TRBJ2-5; no definite D call. Germline values: CDR1 DFQATT, CDR2 SNEGSKA (reference sequence). Trimming removed 1 base at V and 5 bases at J, with 14 bases between. The CDR3 runs to 14 residues. The CDR3 here is CSARGPSAGETQYF. The CDR3 nucleotides read TGCAGTGCTAGAGGGCCTAGTGCTGGGGAGACCCAGTACTTC.

The chain has TRBV20-1 and TRBJ2-7; TRBD2 matches 15 bases. The DNA end is more similar to TRBJ2-1, so the J call may be wrong. There are 16 residues in the CDR3. CDR1 is DFQATT and CDR2 is SNEGSKA in the germline V gene (reference sequence). CDR3 loop: CSARPGLAGGVDEQFF. DNA for the CDR3: TGCAGTGCTAGACCGGGACTAGCGGGAGGTGTCGATGAGCAGTTCTTC.